One and the same sample provided the 9 T cell receptor beta chains below, sequenced in a study of vaccination effects on CD4 cells after COVID-19. Their antigens are not known. The table came from immunoSEQ multiplex PCR; TCRdb's copy has only in-frame clones and leaves some out. The repertoire holds roughly 52,000 clones, roughly two thirds seen once, with around 19% in the top ten. Expansion with viral peptide pools was applied to antigen-specific CD4+ T cells by the ViraFEST assay prior to sequencing. Upon completion of 10 to 11 days in culture, CD4+ T cells were isolated. Nobody among the vaccine recipients had prior SARS-CoV-2 infection (nucleocapsid antibodies were negative). Sample: CD4+ T cells from PBMCs cultured with SARS-CoV-2 spike peptides, taken before COVID-19 vaccination. The receptors derive from a human donor who received a COVID-19 vaccine.

V gene TRBV6-2 or TRBV6-3 combines with J gene TRBJ2-6; D unresolved. Trimming pared 5 bases from V and 0 bases from J, leaving 11 bases between. The germline V gene has CDR1 MNHEY and CDR2 SVGEGT. This CDR3 contains 16 residues. This CDR3 is CASSKLLYSGANVLTF. For the CDR3, the DNA is TGTGCCAGCAGTAAGTTACTATACTCTGGGGCCAACGTCCTGACTTTC.

This clone was picked up a small number of times. For the CDR3, the DNA is TGTGCCAGCAGCCTCGCAGACACTGAAGCTTTCTTT. It is translated as CASSLADTEAFF. The chain recombines TRBV3-1 (or the pseudogene TRBV3-2) with TRBJ1-1; unclear D gene. The V gene lost 4 bases and the J gene lost 3 bases, with 6 bases spanning the gap. CDR1 and CDR2 from the germline V gene are LGHDT and YNNKEL (reference sequence). There are 12 residues in the CDR3.

The chain has TRBV5-1 and TRBJ2-5; the match to TRBD1 covers 9 bases. The V gene's germline CDR1 is SGHRS and CDR2 YFSETQ. The V gene end was trimmed by 2 bases and the J gene end by 4 bases; junction bases not matched to a gene: 6. The CDR3 runs 15 residues. The CDR3 DNA follows: TGCGCCAGCAGCTTACAGGGGGCAATAGGAGAGACCCAGTACTTC. Translation: CASSLQGAIGETQYF.

This sequence joins TRBV19 and TRBJ2-1, with 10 nucleotides matching TRBD1. The CDR3 is made up of 17 amino acids. Losses at the gene ends were 7 bases for V and 0 bases for J; bases not matched to a gene: 9. Germline V gene lookup returns CDR1 LNHDA and CDR2 SQIVND (reference sequence). CDR3 nucleotides: TGTGCCAGTACCCCGGGACAGGGGAAGAGCTCCTACAATGAGCAGTTCTTC. Encoded protein: CASTPGQGKSSYNEQFF.

A few counts support this clone. The chain employs TRBV19 and TRBJ1-2; a possible D gene is TRBD1 (6 bases). The CDR3 is 13 residues long. Trimming took 5 bases from V and 4 from J, leaving 11 bases between them. Germline CDR1 and CDR2: LNHDA and SQIVND (reference sequence). The CDR3 DNA reads as TGTGCCAGTAGTCCCGACAGGACCTATGGCTACACCTTC. Protein product: CASSPDRTYGYTF.

V and J are TRBV7-8 and TRBJ2-1; no clear D gene. Between the trimmed V and J ends, which lost 1 base and 6 bases, there was a span of 10 bases. CDR1 is SGHVS and CDR2 is FQNEAQ in the germline V gene. The length of the CDR3 is 14 residues. This CDR3 reads CASSLGVDLNEQFF. Here the CDR3 DNA reads TGTGCCAGCAGCTTAGGGGTAGATCTCAATGAGCAGTTCTTC.

This chain uses TRBV7-8 with TRBJ2-7, with 7 positions matching TRBD1. CDR3 size: 13 residues. The germline CDR1 and CDR2 sequences are SGHVS and FQNEAQ. The V and J ends lost 1 base and 5 bases, in that order; junction bases with no gene match: 2. This chain's CDR3 is CASSLGQGDEQYF. The CDR3 DNA reads TGTGCCAGCAGCTTAGGCCAGGGGGACGAGCAGTACTTC.

The gene calls are TRBV15 and TRBJ2-5; tentative D call: TRBD1 (6 bases). This CDR3 contains 15 residues. V was cut by 2 bases and J by 1 base, with 11 bases left in between. The germline V gene encodes CDR1 LNHNV and CDR2 YYDKDF (reference sequence). CDR3 sequence reads: CATSRTTGSQETQYF. CDR3 in DNA: TGTGCCACCAGCAGAACCACAGGGTCCCAAGAGACCCAGTACTTC.

This clone was recorded a few times. The chain employs TRBV4-3 and TRBJ1-2, with 10 positions matching TRBD1. Germline values: CDR1 LGHNA, CDR2 YSLEER. V gave up 1 base and J gave up 4 bases; unmatched junction bases: 6. This CDR3 region has 16 residues. The CDR3 here is CASSQGQGAMGYGYTF. The CDR3 region has the DNA TGCGCCAGCAGCCAAGGACAGGGGGCAATGGGCTATGGCTACACCTTC.